This T cell receptor (beta chain) was sequenced for a study of beta chain features in type 1 diabetes (dated by TCRdb to the late 2010s). Concerning the study at large: Patients and healthy donors did not differ in mean age, gender distribution, total cell number or subset yield. Across all samples, about 110 million sorted cells were examined, and cell number per subset correlated strongly with RNA yield. In the study, TCRB repertoires of sorted circulating CD4+ T cell subsets from recently diagnosed type 1 diabetes patients were compared with those of matched healthy donors. Regulatory and stem cell-like memory subsets were isolated from only 8 patients and about 8 healthy donors, whereas naive and central memory subsets came from all 30 or so donors. Study-level results and caveats: Shorter templates might have been favored by PCR, but patient and control samples were amplified and corrected together, so both groups would have been affected equally by any skew. A moderate but significant shortening of TCRB CDR3 length was observed in type 1 diabetes patients in all four CD4+ subsets. Naive, central memory and regulatory TCRB repertoires appeared more similar among patients than among healthy donors. HLA sub-analyses involved small numbers of individuals, so any influence of HLA type on TCRB rearrangement remained unresolved. Sequencing cDNA rather than genomic DNA could over-represent highly expressing activated cells, although activation and CD3 levels did not differ between groups. Patients with type 1 diabetes made fewer insertions and deleted more nucleotides at VDJ recombination sites, implying thymic rearrangement abnormalities.

CDR1 is given as SGHDT and CDR2 as YYEEEE, both from the germline V gene. Unmatched junction bases come to 10, with V trimmed by 4 bases and J by 4 bases. Including cysteine and phenylalanine, the CDR3 has 15 amino acids. Only the CDR3 region is kept as DNA, spanning 45 bases read in frame from base 1. This clone was counted between two and nine times. Its antigen target is currently unknown. No qualities accompany the bases; no much larger clone lies one base away. The High Capacity cDNA Reverse Transcription Kit was used to reverse transcribe all of the isolated RNA, meaning that expressed TCRB transcripts were what got sequenced. Naive, central memory and regulatory T cell samples underwent deep immunoSEQ sequencing, averaging about 3.3 million total reads per sample. After sorted cells were lysed in RLT buffer, RNA was extracted with DNase-treated RNeasy Micro or Mini kits, with the choice depending on cell number. To prevent cross-contamination, every cell subset was processed on its own, while patient and healthy donor samples were processed together. TCRB sequences were amplified from cDNA with the immunoSEQ multiplex PCR, producing 87-bp fragments spanning the CDR3 region. The amplicons were sequenced using the Illumina HiSeq platform. Per the original workflow: PCR bias was computationally corrected using synthetic template baselines, reads within Hamming distance 2 were collapsed, and singletons that could not be merged were discarded. Reads were aligned against IMGT so that V, D and J genes, CDR3 length and insertions or deletions at six rearrangement sites could be assigned. Within each subset, clonotype counts were normalized to sorted cell number, after which true diversity and Gini coefficients were computed with the tcR R package. The overlap coefficient, calculated on TCRB nucleotide sequences, was used to quantify repertoire sharing. As a proxy for the pre-selection repertoire, out-of-frame TCRB sequences from naive cells were analyzed. What TCRdb holds here is the immuneACCESS table cut down to in-frame rearrangements. Part of the clones is not present; checked against another copy, under half of the missing clones reflect an unresolved V gene, and the others are unexplained. Clone size and the V and J calls come from that table; the DNA yielded D and trimming. For this sample there are around 600,000 clones; around an eighth appear just once. The ten largest clonotypes hold around 0.12% of the sample.

From each donor, a single peripheral blood sample of approximately 120 mL on average was drawn into heparinised tubes. Naive, central memory, regulatory and stem cell-like memory CD4+ T cells were sorted on a BD FACSAria II using a panel including CD45RO, CCR7, CD25, CD127, CD95 and CD27. A purity above 95% was achieved for all sorted populations. Right away, PBMCs were isolated by Lymphoprep density gradient centrifugation and were stained directly, with no culture step. Samples were stained and sorted in pairs, with one healthy donor and one patient per experiment, so that batch effects were minimized.

Here the chain combines TRBV5-6 and TRBJ1-2; 7 bases in the middle match TRBD1. The sample consisted of naive CD4+ T cells from blood. This sample's cell subset or site label indicates: true naive CD4+ T cells. The source is a man aged 30-40 years with type 1 diabetes. The CDR3 reads as follows: CASSVFRDRIYGYTF. Here is the DNA: TGTGCCAGCAGCGTCTTCCGGGACAGAATCTATGGCTACACCTTC.